This T cell receptor (beta chain) was sequenced in a study of cytomegalovirus exposure and HLA in healthy donors. Study-level results: The tendency of first-cohort TCR clusters to co-occur in the roughly 110 validation repertoires emerged from a later analysis. The investigators catalogued 150 to 200 TCR beta chains as cytomegalovirus-associated.

Details on this clone: The antigen is unknown.

Assay used: immunoSEQ multiplex PCR; TCRdb lists only in-frame clones, some missing. The top ten hold 2.7% of the sample, which has 150,000 to 200,000 clones, approximately 86% seen once. The V end lost 0 bases, the J end lost 5 bases, and 10 bases lay between the germline ends. The V gene's germline CDR1 is SGHRS and CDR2 YFSETQ. This CDR3 contains 14 residues. Donors were drawn from the approximately 120-subject validation cohort, separate from the approximately 670-subject first cohort. This TCR was recovered from a man aged 18 to 29 in good health and CMV-seropositive. Sequencing was carried out using PBMCs. The chain carries TRBV5-1 and TRBJ2-3, with a tentative D call TRBD2 (5 bases). The CDR3 is CASSLELVGDTQYF. The CDR3, as DNA: TGCGCCAGCAGCTTGGAACTAGTGGGAGATACGCAGTATTTT.